The next 27 T cell receptor beta chains were all read from a single sample in a study of blood T cell repertoires in COVID-19. Sequenced by immunoSEQ multiplex PCR; TCRdb stores in-frame clones only, minus some. In the table there are hundreds of thousands of clones, more than 70% of which are singletons. Sequencing was carried out using PBMCs or T cells enriched from blood (not recorded which). The source is a woman aged 60-75 years in a cohort exposed to, infected with or recovered from COVID-19 (not recorded which).

This rearrangement joins TRBV9 to TRBJ2-7; 9 nucleotides match TRBD2. Germline lookup yields CDR1 SGDLS and CDR2 YYNGEE. Trimming at V came to 0 bases and at J to 4 bases, leaving 2 bases not matched to a gene. The CDR3 length is 14 residues. For the CDR3, the DNA is TGTGCCAGCAGCGTAGAGCTAGCGGGATACGAGCAGTACTTC. This gives the protein CASSVELAGYEQYF.

This sequence joins TRBV18 and TRBJ1-2; TRBD1 aligns across 8 bases. Germline trimming cut 1 base from V and 6 bases from J; bases unmatched to any gene: 10. Germline V gene lookup returns CDR1 KGHSH and CDR2 LQKENI. The CDR3 runs to 16 residues. The CDR3 DNA follows: TGTGCCAGCTCACCACTTAATCAGGGGGCGGTGGATGGCTACACCTTC. This gives the protein CASSPLNQGAVDGYTF.

V usage is TRBV21-1 and J usage is TRBJ2-5; TRBD1, the table's D call, lacks a check against the DNA. TRBV21-1 represents a pseudogene. The CDR3 spans 17 residues. CDR3 coding DNA: TGTGCCAGCAGCCCGAGATCTAGAGGACAGACACAAGAGACCCAGTACTTC. Translated: CASSPRSRGQTQETQYF.

The table lists this clone with a few counts. The V and J genes are TRBV6-4 and TRBJ2-6; D unresolved. Trimming shortened V by 7 bases and J by 0 bases, and 22 bases separated the two germline ends. This CDR3 contains 19 residues. Germline loops: CDR1 MRHNA, CDR2 SNTAGT. The CDR3, as DNA: TGTGCCAGCACCTCCCGGCTACAGCTCGATTGCTCTGGGGCCAACGTCCTGACTTTC. This codes for CASTSRLQLDCSGANVLTF.

This sequence joins TRBV5-1 and TRBJ2-7; TRBD2 agrees at 11 bases. Germline trimming cut 2 bases from V and 3 bases from J; bases unmatched to any gene: 4. In germline, CDR1 is SGHRS, CDR2 YFSETQ. The CDR3 is 15 residues long. In DNA form, the CDR3 reads TGCGCCAGCAGCTTAGGGACTAGCGGACTCTACGAGCAGTACTTC. Its translation is CASSLGTSGLYEQYF.

The gene calls are TRBV5-8 and TRBJ2-5; possible D gene TRBD2, 6 bases. Germline V gives CDR1 SGHTS, CDR2 YDEGEE. This CDR3 is built from 14 residues. Between the trimmed V and J ends, which lost 2 bases and 2 bases, there was a span of 10 bases. The CDR3 spells CASSFMGGQETQYF. The CDR3 nucleotides read TGTGCCAGCAGCTTTATGGGAGGACAAGAGACCCAGTACTTC.

This clone occurred a few times. The chain couples TRBV3-1 (or the pseudogene TRBV3-2) to TRBJ1-2, with 8 nucleotides matching TRBD1. V lost 5 bases and J lost 3; bases outside the gene matches: 11. CDR1 is LGHDT, CDR2 YNNKEL, per germline (reference sequence). This CDR3 is 16 amino acids long. CDR3 DNA sequence: TGTGCCAGCAGCTTTCGATCGACAGGGGATCACTATGGCTACACCTTC. This gives the protein CASSFRSTGDHYGYTF.

This chain uses TRBV6-5 with TRBJ1-1, with TRBD1 as a possible D gene (5 bases). This CDR3 spans 14 amino acids. V was pared by 5 bases and J by 5 bases, with 15 bases between. In germline, CDR1 is MNHEY, CDR2 SVGAGI. CDR3 DNA sequence: TGTGCCAGCAGTCCCGGCGACAGTTGGACTGAAGCTTTCTTT. Residues: CASSPGDSWTEAFF.

This chain connects TRBV5-1 to TRBJ1-6; D perhaps matches TRBD1 (6 bases). Germline lookup yields CDR1 SGHRS and CDR2 YFSETQ. Trimming removed 0 bases at V and 10 bases at J, with 8 bases between. The CDR3 has 13 residues. The CDR3 loop reads CASSLEGGSPLHF. CDR3 nucleotide sequence: TGCGCCAGCAGCTTGGAGGGGGGGTCACCCCTCCACTTT.

The J gene is TRBJ1-1, the V gene TRBV7-2; 9 bases fit TRBD1. Germline CDR1 is SGHTA and CDR2 is FQGNSA. After removal of 2 bases from V and 3 bases from J, the junction contained 10 bases not matched to a gene. The CDR3 loop spans 17 amino acids. The CDR3 DNA is TGTGCCAGCAGCTTAAGTAGCAGGACAGGGGTTTACACTGAAGCTTTCTTT. Translated, it gives CASSLSSRTGVYTEAFF.

This clone occurred a few times. This chain connects TRBV18 to TRBJ2-7; 13 bases match TRBD2. V lost 0 bases to trimming and J lost 4 bases; unmatched junction nucleotides: 6. The germline V gene has CDR1 KGHSH and CDR2 LQKENI. The CDR3 runs 17 residues. The CDR3 nucleotides are TGTGCCAGCTCACCACCGGGGGGGACTAGCGGGATATACGAGCAGTACTTC. Encoded protein: CASSPPGGTSGIYEQYF.

The chain links TRBV29-1 to TRBJ2-7; D is perhaps TRBD2 (5 bases). Per the germline V gene, CDR1 is SQVTM and CDR2 is ANQGSEA. Trimming removed 6 bases at V and 2 bases at J, with 14 bases between. The CDR3 spans 13 residues. The CDR3 DNA sequence: TGCAGCGTAAAGGGCGGGTCCACCTACGAGCAGTACTTC. Translating it yields CSVKGGSTYEQYF.

This chain joins TRBV4-1 and TRBJ1-5, with 8 positions matching TRBD1. J lost 3 bases, V lost 0 bases, and 4 bases had no gene match. This CDR3 is 16 amino acids long. CDR1 and CDR2 from the germline V gene are MGHRA and YSYEKL. The CDR3 DNA is TGCGCCAGCAGCCAAGACGCAGGGGGCACCAATCAGCCCCAGCATTTT. Protein: CASSQDAGGTNQPQHF.

As regards this clone: The junction departs from germline at one end; a sequencing error may be responsible. The chain couples TRBV7-7 to TRBJ2-5; D may be TRBD2 (5 bases). The CDR3 covers 17 residues. Germline lookup yields CDR1 SSHAT and CDR2 FNYEAQ (reference sequence). The DNA of the CDR3 is TGTGCTAGCAGCTTAGAGGCCCCTAGCCAATACCAAGAGACCCAGTACTTC. Translation: CASSLEAPSQYQETQYF.

The gene calls are TRBV13 and TRBJ2-7; 12 bases align to TRBD1. The CDR3 consists of 15 residues. CDR1 is PRHDT and CDR2 is FYEKMQ in the germline V gene (reference sequence). V shed 5 bases, J shed 6 bases, and the junction held 8 bases outside the gene matches. Here the CDR3 reads CASSKDRDRGPEQYF. The CDR3 DNA reads TGTGCCAGCAGCAAAGACCGGGACAGGGGGCCCGAGCAGTACTTC. The complete variable domain, with remaining parts taken from reference TRBV13 and TRBJ2-7, reads AAGVIQSPRHLIKEKRETATLKCYPIPRHDTVYWYQQGPGQDPQFLISFYEKMQSDKGSIPDRFSAQQFSDYHSELNMSSLELGDSALYFCASSKDRDRGPEQYFGPGTRLTVT.

The V and J genes are TRBV9 and TRBJ1-1; TRBD1 agrees at 10 bases. Trimming at V came to 3 bases and at J to 3 bases, leaving 5 bases not matched to a gene. The CDR3 length is 15 residues. Germline CDR1 SGDLS, CDR2 YYNGEE. The CDR3 loop reads CASSAKDRGDTEAFF. For the CDR3, the DNA is TGTGCCAGCAGCGCAAAGGACAGGGGGGACACTGAAGCTTTCTTT.

The rearrangement uses TRBV3-1 (or the pseudogene TRBV3-2) and TRBJ2-7; a weak D match, TRBD2 (6 bases). The CDR3 has 13 amino acids. The V end lost 0 bases, the J end lost 12 bases, and 15 bases lay between the germline ends. Germline V gene data show CDR1 as LGHDT and CDR2 as YNNKEL (reference sequence). The CDR3 protein is CASSQDQRDSLYF. The CDR3 DNA is TGTGCCAGCAGCCAAGATCAGAGGGACTCCCTGTACTTC.

J is TRBJ1-1 and V is TRBV19; 7 nucleotides line up with TRBD1. CDR1 is LNHDA and CDR2 is SQIVND in the germline V gene (reference sequence). V shed 7 bases and J 0 bases; nucleotides not matched to a gene: 11. The CDR3 loop spans 16 amino acids. The CDR3 bases are TGTGCCAGTACCATTGGTTTACAGGGGTTGAACACTGAAGCTTTCTTT. This gives the protein CASTIGLQGLNTEAFF.

The chain employs TRBV5-1 and TRBJ2-7; TRBD2 matches at 10 bases. In germline, CDR1 is SGHRS, CDR2 YFSETQ. The CDR3 is made up of 14 amino acids. J was trimmed by 3 bases and V by 4 bases; bases with no gene match: 4. In DNA, the CDR3 is TGCGCCAGCAGCCTAGCGGGAGTTAGCTACGAGCAGTACTTC. It yields the protein CASSLAGVSYEQYF.

The chain uses TRBV5-1 and TRBJ1-2; TRBD1 matches at 7 bases. Germline loops: CDR1 SGHRS, CDR2 YFSETQ. This CDR3 has 15 residues. The V and J ends lost 0 bases and 7 bases, in that order; junction bases with no gene match: 9. CDR3 bases: TGCGCCAGCAGCTTGGCACCGACAGGGCAGCCTGGCTACACCTTC. It yields the protein CASSLAPTGQPGYTF.

The V and J genes are TRBV27 and TRBJ1-1, with D possibly matching TRBD1 (5 bases). The germline V gene encodes CDR1 MNHEY and CDR2 SMNVEV (reference sequence). V was clipped by 0 bases and J by 12 bases, with 14 bases between them. This CDR3 has 13 residues. DNA for the CDR3: TGTGCCAGCAGTTTATCCTGGGCAGGGAAGACTTTCTTT. Translated, it gives CASSLSWAGKTFF.

This chain connects TRBV19 to TRBJ1-3, with D tentatively TRBD1 (5 bases). This CDR3 is built from 14 residues. Per germline, CDR1 LNHDA and CDR2 SQIVND (reference sequence). V lost 4 bases to trimming and J lost 4 bases, with 11 bases between them. CDR3 sequence: CASSSRTPGNTIYF. For the CDR3, the DNA is TGTGCCAGTAGTAGCCGGACACCCGGAAACACCATATATTTT.

V gene TRBV5-1 combines with J gene TRBJ2-3; a possible D gene is TRBD2 (6 bases). This CDR3 has 14 residues. Germline CDR1 SGHRS, CDR2 YFSETQ. Between the trimmed V and J ends, which lost 4 bases and 4 bases, there was a span of 13 bases. CDR3 region: CASSPGSWSDTQYF. The CDR3 bases are TGCGCCAGCAGCCCCGGGAGCTGGTCAGATACGCAGTATTTT.

This clone was seen a few times. This chain's CDR3 is CASRTGTGNEKLFF. The CDR3 DNA sequence: TGCGCCAGCCGGACCGGGACAGGAAATGAAAAACTGTTTTTT. V is TRBV5-1 and J is TRBJ1-4; TRBD1 matches 8 bases. The CDR3 has 14 amino acids. With V trimmed by 7 bases and J by 5 bases, 7 bases remained unmatched. Germline CDR1 SGHRS, CDR2 YFSETQ. The full variable domain, in which reference TRBV5-1 and TRBJ1-4 provide the parts outside the CDR3, is KAGVTQTPRYLIKTRGQQVTLSCSPISGHRSVSWYQQTPGQGLQFLFEYFSETQRNKGNFPGRFSGRQFSNSRSEMNVSTLELGDSALYLCASRTGTGNEKLFFGSGTQLSVL.

V and J are TRBV19 and TRBJ2-3, with D possibly matching TRBD2 (6 bases). The CDR3 loop spans 16 amino acids. The germline V and J ends were trimmed by 9 bases and 6 bases, with 25 bases remaining between them. Germline CDR1 and CDR2: LNHDA and SQIVND (reference sequence). The CDR3 spells CASRRSGGSTGDTQYF. DNA for the CDR3: TGTGCCAGCCGAAGATCTGGAGGGTCAACTGGGGATACGCAGTATTTT.

The CDR3 nucleotides are TGTGCCAGCAGCAAAGAAATTGGGGGAGGACAGGCTCGCGAGCAGTACTTC. Its translation: CASSKEIGGGQAREQYF. The V call is TRBV21-1, the J call TRBJ2-7; the table calls TRBD1, which could not be checked here. TRBV21-1 corresponds to a pseudogene. The CDR3 is 17 amino acids.

The rearrangement links TRBV25-1 to TRBJ2-1; D gene unclear. CDR1 is MGHDK and CDR2 is SYGVNS in the germline V gene. The V end was cut by 3 bases, the J end by 15 bases, with 12 bases between. The CDR3 runs to 11 residues. In DNA form, the CDR3 reads TGTGCCAGCAGTGAGGGCCCGGTCCGGTTCTTC. As protein: CASSEGPVRFF.